The rows below give T cell receptor beta chains drawn from one sample of a study of control samples from healthy donors and cancer patients. TCRdb's table, derived via immunoSEQ multiplex PCR, lists solely in-frame clones and lacks some. In the table there are some 130,000 clones, less than 95% of which are singletons. The source material was blood. These receptors came from a man younger than 45 in good health. Each CDR3 is given with its conserved first and last residue. The order of the fields is V gene, D gene, J gene, clone size, CDR3 DNA, CDR3 protein. D genes are given only for firm matches. Clone size, where shown, is once, few, many, or a class for clones that have expanded.

>TRBV10-3|.|TRBJ1-1|.
TGTGCCATCAGTGATGCAGGAAACACTGAAGCTTTCTTT
CAISDAGNTEAFF
>TRBV29-1|.|TRBJ2-7|.
TGCAGCGTTGTTGTGAGATACGAGCAGTACTTC
CSVVVRYEQYF
>TRBV20-1|.|TRBJ1-1|.
TGCAGTGCTCCGGGGACCGCTGAAGCTTTCTTT
CSAPGTAEAFF
>TRBV28|TRBD1|TRBJ2-3|.
TGTGCCAGCAGTGTCTCCGGGACAGGGAAGAGAGATACGCAGTATTTT
CASSVSGTGKRDTQYF
>TRBV27|TRBD1|TRBJ1-2|.
TGTGCCAGCAGGCAGGGGGCGAATGGCTACACCTTC
CASRQGANGYTF
>TRBV12-3/TRBV12-4|.|TRBJ2-5|.
TGTGCCAGCAGTATCCTCGGGGAAGAGACCCAGTACTTC
CASSILGEETQYF
>TRBV19|TRBD1|TRBJ2-1|.
TGTGCCACCAGGGGGACAGGCGCAAACAATGAGCAGTTCTTC
CATRGTGANNEQFF
>TRBV25-1|.|TRBJ1-4|once
TGTGCCAGCAGTGAAACCGGTTACTCACTGTTTTTT
CASSETGYSLFF
>TRBV19|.|TRBJ1-5|.
TGTGCCAGTAGTATATGGATAGGAGGTAGCAATCAGCCCCAGCATTTT
CASSIWIGGSNQPQHF
>TRBV13|.|TRBJ1-1|.
TGTGCCAGCAGCTTAGGGATTTTAAGGACTGAAGCTTTCTTT
CASSLGILRTEAFF
>TRBV19|TRBD1|TRBJ1-3|.
TGTGCCAGTAGTACCGGGACAGGCTCTGGAAACACCATATATTTT
CASSTGTGSGNTIYF
>TRBV16|.|TRBJ1-2|.
TGTGCCAGCAGCCAAGAGTACAGGGCGGACTATGGCTACACCTTC
CASSQEYRADYGYTF
>TRBV7-2|TRBD2|TRBJ2-3|.
TGTGCCAGCAGCTTGCGGGGGGGTCGCACAGATACGCAGTATTTT
CASSLRGGRTDTQYF
>TRBV19|.|TRBJ2-3|.
TGTGCCAGTAGTTCGGACTGGACCCTAGTGTATTTT
CASSSDWTLVYF
>TRBV29-1|.|TRBJ2-7|few
TGCAGCGCATCTACGTCGCAAACGCACCCTTACGAGCAGTACTTC
CSASTSQTHPYEQYF
>TRBV5-1|.|TRBJ1-2|.
TGCGCCAGCCGACTCGAAAGCTACTTTTCCTATGGCTACACCTTC
CASRLESYFSYGYTF
>TRBV11-2|.|TRBJ2-2|.
TGTGCCAGCAGCCCCCAGGGGGGGGGCTCCTATAACACCGGGGAGCTGTTTTTT
CASSPQGGGSYNTGELFF
>TRBV7-9|.|TRBJ1-4|.
TGTGCCAGCAGCTTCAGCCTTAATGAAAAACTGTTTTTT
CASSFSLNEKLFF
>TRBV7-9|.|TRBJ1-3|.
TGTGCCAGCAGCCATTCGCGACTTACATTCTCTGGAAACACCATATATTTT
CASSHSRLTFSGNTIYF
>TRBV5-6|.|TRBJ1-4|.
TGTGCCAGCAGCCCGGACACAGGGAATGAAAAACTGTTTTTT
CASSPDTGNEKLFF
>TRBV18|TRBD1|TRBJ1-2|once
TGTGCCAGCTCACCACCTTCCAGGGGGTACGGCCGAAGCTCCACCTTC
CASSPPSRGYGRSSTF
>TRBV19|.|TRBJ1-1|.
TGTGCCAGTAGTAACGGACGGGACTTGAACACTGAAGCTTTCTTT
CASSNGRDLNTEAFF
>TRBV4-3|TRBD1|TRBJ1-3|.
TGCGCCAGCAGCCAATCCGGGACAGGGAACTCTGGAAACACCATATATTTT
CASSQSGTGNSGNTIYF
>TRBV30|.|TRBJ1-2|.
TGTGCCTGGAGTGTGACCGTTAACTATGGCTACACCTTC
CAWSVTVNYGYTF
>TRBV9|.|TRBJ1-1|.
TGTGCCAGCACCCCAGGGGAGAGCACTGAAGCTTTCTTT
CASTPGESTEAFF
>TRBV6-5|.|TRBJ2-2|once
TGTGCCAGCAGGCATAAAACCACCGGGGAGCTGTTTTTT
CASRHKTTGELFF
>TRBV12-5|TRBD1|TRBJ2-7|.
TGTGCTAGTGGTTTGGGGACAGGGATCTCCTACGAGCAGTACTTC
CASGLGTGISYEQYF
>TRBV7-8|.|TRBJ2-2|.
TGTGCCAGCAGCTTAGGTCGGGGGTGGGGGTTGGGCACCGGGGAGCTGTTTTTT
CASSLGRGWGLGTGELFF
>TRBV18|.|TRBJ2-1|.
TGTGCCAGCTCACTGATGGCCCGGGGAAGCTCCTACAATGAGCAGTTCTTC
CASSLMARGSSYNEQFF
>TRBV6-2/TRBV6-3|TRBD1|TRBJ2-4|.
TGTGCCAGCAGTTTCGCGGACAGGGTAGCCAAAAACATTCAGTACTTC
CASSFADRVAKNIQYF
>TRBV5-1|.|TRBJ1-1|.
TGCGCCAGCAGCTTGGGGCCAACCCTGAGCGCTGAAGCTTTCTTT
CASSLGPTLSAEAFF
>TRBV27|.|TRBJ1-5|.
TGTGCCAGCAGCCCGACCAACGGCGGAAATCAGCCCCAGCATTTT
CASSPTNGGNQPQHF